Below are 18 T cell receptor beta chains sequenced from a single sample in a study of cytomegalovirus exposure and HLA in healthy donors. It was with 60 Vbeta and 13 Jbeta primers that the PCR ran. Method: immunoSEQ multiplex PCR; TCRdb's copy keeps in-frame clones and lacks some. The sample comprises 99,000 or so clones, approximately 78% of which are singletons, and approximately 1.5% rests with the top ten. The sequencing sample was made of PBMCs. The receptors were sampled from a woman aged 40-49 years in good health and CMV-seronegative.

J is TRBJ2-7 and V is TRBV20-1; tentatively, D is TRBD1 (5 bases). This CDR3 comprises 11 residues. Germline values: CDR1 DFQATT, CDR2 SNEGSKA (reference sequence). The V end lost 3 bases, the J end lost 5 bases, and 8 bases lay between the germline ends. The CDR3 DNA is TGCAGTGCTAGTCAGGGTGACGAGCAGTACTTC. It codes for CSASQGDEQYF.

The V and J genes are TRBV28 and TRBJ2-5; maybe TRBD1 (6 bases). This CDR3 has 15 amino acids. Germline values: CDR1 MDHEN, CDR2 SYDVKM. Trimming took off 5 bases at V and 3 bases at J, with 16 bases between the two ends. CDR3 sequence: CASSPGAGREETQYF. In DNA, the CDR3 is TGTGCCAGCAGTCCAGGGGCTGGAAGGGAAGAGACCCAGTACTTC.

This clone was counted a single time. This chain joins TRBV29-1 and TRBJ2-7, with 8 bases lining up with TRBD2. The CDR3 is 13 amino acids. The germline V gene has CDR1 SQVTM and CDR2 ANQGSEA. The J segment lost 0 bases and the V segment lost 8 bases, leaving 6 bases of the junction unmatched. For the CDR3, the DNA is TGCAGCTTCTCTAGCGGGCCCTCCTACGAGCAGTACTTC. Protein sequence: CSFSSGPSYEQYF.

The chain joins TRBV18 to TRBJ2-1, with D perhaps TRBD2 (6 bases). The CDR3 runs 13 residues. The V and J ends lost 6 bases and 4 bases respectively, with 10 bases between them. Germline V gene data show CDR1 as KGHSH and CDR2 as LQKENI. The CDR3 sequence is CASSPGAYNEQFF. CDR3 coding DNA: TGTGCCAGCTCCCCGGGAGCTTACAATGAGCAGTTCTTC.

This clone counts as medium-sized. The chain carries TRBV4-2 and TRBJ2-2; 13 nucleotides align to TRBD2. CDR3 length: 17 amino acids. Germline V gene sequence: CDR1 LGHNA, CDR2 YNFKEQ. The J segment lost 4 bases and the V segment lost 6 bases, leaving 8 bases of the junction unmatched. CDR3 nucleotides: TGTGCCAGCAGTCCAATAGGGACTAGCGGGATCACCGGGGAGCTGTTTTTT. It specifies CASSPIGTSGITGELFF.

In this sample, this clone turned up a few times. The CDR3 region is CASSFTGKVWVRGEQFF. As DNA, the CDR3 is TGTGCCAGCAGCTTCACAGGGAAGGTCTGGGTCCGCGGTGAGCAGTTCTTC. J is TRBJ2-1 and V is TRBV5-7, with a possible D match to TRBD1 (6 bases). TRBV5-7 is an ORF; its function is uncertain. V was clipped by 2 bases and J by 9 bases, with 24 bases between them. This CDR3 is 17 amino acids long.

In this sample, this clone turned up a few times. The chain carries TRBV10-3 and TRBJ1-1, with D possibly matching TRBD1 (5 bases). The ends were cut back, 4 bases at V and 1 base at J, with 7 bases in the middle. Germline V gene lookup returns CDR1 ENHRY and CDR2 SYGVKD. This CDR3 contains 13 residues. CDR3 nucleotides: TGTGCCATCAGTGCTCAGGGGAACACTGAAGCTTTCTTT. Encoded protein: CAISAQGNTEAFF.

The genes are TRBV7-3 and TRBJ2-1; 9 bases are shared with TRBD2. J gave up 0 bases and V 2 bases, and 2 bases lay outside the gene matches. CDR3 length: 16 amino acids. CDR1 and CDR2 (germline): SGHTA, FQGTGA. The CDR3 loop is CASSLVSGSSYNEQFF. DNA of the CDR3: TGTGCCAGCAGCTTAGTTAGCGGGAGCTCCTACAATGAGCAGTTCTTC.

V gene TRBV6-1 combines with J gene TRBJ1-1; 7 bases are shared with TRBD1. In germline, CDR1 is MNHNS, CDR2 SASEGT. The CDR3 runs 14 residues. J lost 10 bases, V lost 6 bases, and 14 bases had no gene match. The CDR3 sequence: CASREDRPYGVAFF. Written as DNA, the CDR3 is TGTGCCAGCAGGGAGGACAGGCCATACGGAGTAGCTTTCTTT.

This clone was recorded a few times. This chain uses TRBV7-9 with TRBJ1-1; D remains unclear. Germline CDR1 is SEHNR and CDR2 is FQNEAQ (reference sequence). V lost 3 bases to trimming and J lost 2 bases, with 4 bases between them. The CDR3 length is 12 residues. CDR3 sequence: CASSFSNTEAFF. DNA of the CDR3: TGTGCCAGCAGCTTCAGTAACACTGAAGCTTTCTTT.

The CDR3 region is CASSIAGPIEAFF. CDR3 nucleotides: TGTGCCAGTAGTATAGCTGGCCCAATTGAAGCTTTCTTT. The chain has TRBV19 and TRBJ1-1; D is unclear. V dropped 1 base and J dropped 7 bases, with 10 bases sitting between them. The CDR3 runs to 13 residues. Germline V gene sequence: CDR1 LNHDA, CDR2 SQIVND (reference sequence).

The rearrangement uses TRBV19 and TRBJ1-1, with a weak D call TRBD1 (5 bases). V lost 8 bases and J lost 1, with 29 bases in between. The CDR3 is 19 amino acids. Germline V gene sequence: CDR1 LNHDA, CDR2 SQIVND (reference sequence). CDR3 coding DNA: TGTGCCAGTGGTCAATACCGGACACGTTCGGGCAGGGAGAACACTGAAGCTTTCTTT. Translation: CASGQYRTRSGRENTEAFF.

The chain combines TRBV27 with TRBJ2-7; 7 bases match TRBD1. The V gene's germline CDR1 is MNHEY and CDR2 SMNVEV (reference sequence). This CDR3 spans 15 amino acids. V was pared by 6 bases and J by 1 base, with 9 bases of the junction left unmatched. For the CDR3, the DNA is TGTGCCAGCAGGAGATACCTGGGACAGTCCTACGAGCAGTACTTC. Encoded protein: CASRRYLGQSYEQYF.

There are a few counts of this clone. V is TRBV6-5 and J is TRBJ2-7; a possible D gene is TRBD1 (5 bases). V lost 2 bases to trimming and J lost 6 bases, with 8 bases between them. CDR1 and CDR2 from the germline V gene are MNHEY and SVGAGI. The CDR3 has 12 residues. In DNA, the CDR3 is TGTGCCAGCAGTTACATTAGGGGCGAGCAGTACTTC. Encoded protein: CASSYIRGEQYF.

The chain recombines TRBV12-5 with TRBJ2-5; 10 nucleotides align to TRBD1. Germline V gives CDR1 LGHNT, CDR2 FRNRAP. The CDR3 extends over 15 amino acids. Trimming took 6 bases from V and 2 from J; bases not matched to a gene: 6. CDR3 amino acids: CASGPGTGAQETQYF. CDR3 DNA sequence: TGTGCTAGTGGCCCTGGGACAGGGGCTCAAGAGACCCAGTACTTC.

This sequence joins TRBV5-1 and TRBJ2-1, with a possible D match to TRBD2 (6 bases). This CDR3 contains 15 residues. Germline V gene sequence: CDR1 SGHRS, CDR2 YFSETQ. The germline V and J ends were trimmed by 3 bases and 6 bases, with 16 bases remaining between them. CDR3 nucleotide sequence: TGCGCCAGCAGCTCAAATGGGGACTTCAGCAATGAGCAGTTCTTC. Protein product: CASSSNGDFSNEQFF.

This chain connects TRBV28 to TRBJ2-5; 8 bases are a match to TRBD1. The J call may be in error: the DNA end matches TRBJ2-7 better. Germline V lookup: CDR1 MDHEN, CDR2 SYDVKM. This CDR3 is built from 13 residues. The CDR3 protein is CASRGTGSYEQYF. The CDR3 region has the DNA TGTGCCAGCAGGGGGACAGGTTCTTACGAGCAGTACTTC.

J is TRBJ1-4 and V is TRBV13; TRBD1 matches at 8 bases. This CDR3 comprises 14 residues. Germline lookup yields CDR1 PRHDT and CDR2 FYEKMQ (reference sequence). V dropped 5 bases and J dropped 5; count of bases not matched to a gene: 4. CDR3 nucleotides: TGTGCCAGCAGCCCGGACAGGGCAAATGAAAAACTGTTTTTT. Protein: CASSPDRANEKLFF.